The entry that follows covers one TCR beta chain sequence. The target of this receptor is not known. No much larger clonotype is one base removed from it; base qualities were not supplied. Using the deep immunoSEQ assay, multiplex PCR amplified TCR CDR3 regions from genomic DNA. For each cell subset, the extracted genomic DNA was distributed evenly across all wells of several immunoSEQ 96-well plates, and each plate served as one replicate. For sorted subsets, each replicate PCR was loaded with about 0.2 ug genomic DNA, equivalent to approximately 27,000 T cell genomes. Purified libraries were measured with a Qubit 3.0 fluorometer, size-checked on a Bioanalyzer 2100, and measured again with the KAPA Library Quantification kit. Each immunoSEQ 96-well plate was sequenced on its own single-read 150-cycle Illumina NextSeq 550 flow cell. Under the source paper's analysis protocol: The immunoSEQ output contained only junctional sequences without quality scores, so filtering could not match that applied to full-length reads. To assign V/J genes and CDR3, sequences were annotated against IMGT germline references using PyIR, a Python wrapper for IgBLAST v1.9. Any read was removed if the V/J assignment was weak (E-value above 1e-6), the CDR3 was missing, or the read contained stop codons, out-of-frame junctions, or ambiguous translated residues. A V3J clonotype was defined by an identical inferred V gene, J gene, and CDR3 amino acid sequence. The percentage overlap between two repertoires was calculated by dividing the number of shared unique clonotypes by the size of the smaller repertoire. Richness of each repertoire was evaluated using RTK rarefaction, the Chao1 estimator, and Recon v2.1 estimates of unobserved clonotypes. Generation probabilities were computed with OLGA for all TCRbeta clonotypes obtained by the gDNA method from a few donors. TCRdb stores this immuneACCESS table with in-frame sequences only. Part of the clones is absent; in the studies checked, under half of the shortfall reflects unresolved V genes, and no reason is known for the rest. V and J calls and clone size are given by that table; D and trimming were obtained from the DNA. For this sample the table gives some 2,000,000 clones, of which 95% were detected only once. Clones ranked in the top ten supply under 0.15% of the sample.

The record originates from a study of shared clonotypes between healthy human individuals (dated by TCRdb to 2018 to 2021). For the study in its entirety: The cohort comprised a couple of women and a few men aged 18 to 49 years. Different laboratories and diverse techniques were used to prepare libraries and sequence TCR repertoires, to increase sequencing depth and limit assay-specific biases. For each donor, CD4 naive and CD4 memory were each run on three plates, CD8 naive on two plates, and CD8 memory on one plate. Leukapheresis yielded between about 0.85 and 10 billion PBMCs per donor. To estimate repertoire size and how much clonotype sharing occurs between individuals, the study deeply sequenced the blood TCR repertoires of 4 to 6 healthy adults. Beyond this particular receptor, the publication reports: Incomplete sequencing was indicated by rarefaction of sorted-subset datasets, despite the large sequencing depth. The genetic and exposure-history diversity represented was limited by the small number of donors. Estimated clonotype richness was generally larger for naive than for memory subsets. Sampling was restricted to blood, and TCR repertoires in tissue are likely to differ from TCR repertoires in blood. Compared with non-shared clonotypes, clonotypes shared by all four sorted-subset donors had higher generation probabilities. Based on pairwise subsampling, the degree of clonotype sharing among donors was expected to be affected by sequencing depth. Across a few donors, approximately 5% of naive CD4, roughly 3.3% of naive CD8, about 2.3% of memory CD4, and over 0.35% of memory CD8 clonotypes were shared.

The donors were healthy, HIV-negative adults with no recently reported acute infections or vaccinations. All donors were Caucasian adults living in Nashville, Tennessee, USA. CD4+ T cells were enriched by magnetic negative selection; naive cells were then positively selected on CD45RA, and the negative fraction formed the memory subset. Blood was collected by leukapheresis, and PBMCs were isolated by Ficoll-Histopaque density gradient centrifugation and then cryopreserved in liquid nitrogen vapor phase. Purity and quantity of every magnetically sorted T cell population were checked by analytical flow cytometry. Each sorted fraction had its genomic DNA isolated and then quantified by UV absorbance on a Nanodrop 2000c. The CDR3, cysteine through phenylalanine, is 15 amino acids long. The CDR3 DNA has 45 bases and is translated from base 1. Trimming costs V 10 bases and J 0 bases, and their ends lie 13 bases apart. CDR1 and CDR2 are drawn from the germline V gene: MNHEY, SVGAGI.

The chain is made from TRBV6-5 and TRBJ1-6, with the D gene uncertain. The TCR sequence derives from a man between 18 and 29 years old in good health. Sequences were obtained from naive CD4+ T cells sorted from blood. The cell subset or site label for this specimen denotes: CD45RA+ positively selected. Read as DNA, the sequence is TGTGCCACCGGCGGCTCAAGCTCCTATAATTCACCCCTCCACTTT. This codes for CATGGSSSYNSPLHF.